Given below is one T cell receptor beta chain in context. Germline CDR1 SGHDT, CDR2 YYEEEE. V lost 4 bases to trimming and J lost 7 bases; unmatched junction nucleotides: 10. CDR3 length: 16 residues. Through a sample-barcoded 5' primer and a J-beta primer mix, a second PCR was run for roughly 7 to 12 cycles. TCRdb recomputed calls from the 5' RACE reads with MiXCR, one row per CDR3 protein. The data show about 640,000 distinct CDR3 sequences, about 54% seen once. The data originate from a study of blood T cells in healthy people across ages. The sequencing sample was made of blood. This chain uses TRBV5-6 with TRBJ2-1; 11 bases fit TRBD1. This receptor was identified in a man between 60 and 75 years old in good health. The CDR3 here is CASSPGGQGVRNEQFF. CDR3 bases: TGTGCCAGCAGCCCCGGGGGACAGGGGGTTAGGAATGAGCAGTTCTTC. The full variable domain, rest sourced from reference TRBV5-6 and TRBJ2-1, is DAGVTQSPTHLIKTRGQQVTLRCSPKSGHDTVSWYQQALGQGPQFIFQYYEEEERQRGNFPDRFSGHQFPNYSSELNVNALLLGDSALYLCASSPGGQGVRNEQFFGPGTRLTVL.